The 18 T cell receptor beta chains reported below all come from one sample, sequenced in a study of PD-1 blockade in classical Hodgkin lymphoma. Regarding time point: cycle 4 day 1 (C4D1), after 5 to 7 weeks of nivolumab. Every patient experienced relapse after autologous stem cell transplantation, and brentuximab vedotin exposure varied. It was by magnetic negative selection that CD4+ T cells were purified from thawed PBMCs. This table comes from immunoSEQ multiplex PCR, and its TCRdb copy is limited to in-frame clones, with some not included. The sample holds around 30,000 clones, about 82% seen once. Source: CD4+ T cells from blood, taken before the fourth cycle of nivolumab. The source of these receptors is a human donor with classical Hodgkin lymphoma.

The rearrangement uses TRBV7-6 and TRBJ1-5, with a tentative D call TRBD1 (6 bases). Germline CDR1 reads SGHVS; CDR2 reads FNYEAQ. CDR3 length: 17 amino acids. Trimming removed 0 bases from V and 0 bases from J, with 12 bases in between. DNA of the CDR3: TGTGCCAGCAGCTTAGCGCCCGGGGGCTATAGCAATCAGCCCCAGCATTTT. It specifies CASSLAPGGYSNQPQHF.

This chain connects TRBV9 to TRBJ1-1; maybe TRBD1 (6 bases). The V gene lost 5 bases and the J gene lost 4 bases, with 12 bases spanning the gap. CDR1 and CDR2 from the germline V gene are SGDLS and YYNGEE. This CDR3 has 13 amino acids. The CDR3 coding sequence is TGTGCCAGCAGTTCTAGAGGGGGCACTGAAGCTTTCTTT. It translates to CASSSRGGTEAFF. The variable domain in full, completed from reference TRBV9 and TRBJ1-1, reads DSGVTQTPKHLITATGQRVTLRCSPRSGDLSVYWYQQSLDQGLQFLIQYYNGEERAKGNILERFSAQQFPDLHSELNLSSLELGDSALYFCASSSRGGTEAFFGQGTRLTVV.

About this clone: One end of the junction fails to match germline, which may point to a read error. This chain uses TRBV6-6 with TRBJ2-7; 8 positions agree with TRBD1. Germline CDR1 MNHNY, CDR2 SVGAGI (reference sequence). The CDR3 consists of 15 residues. CDR3 in amino acids: CAISGTGTGPYEQYF. The DNA of the CDR3 is TGTGCCATCAGTGGAACCGGGACAGGCCCCTACGAGCAGTACTTC.

J is TRBJ1-5 and V is TRBV2; no reliable D call. Looked up from germline, CDR1 is SNHLY and CDR2 is FYNNEI. The CDR3 has 15 amino acids. V shed 1 base and J shed 0 bases, with 7 bases lying between them. The CDR3 protein is CASSEEGYSNQPQHF. In DNA, the CDR3 is TGTGCCAGCAGTGAAGAAGGGTATAGCAATCAGCCCCAGCATTTT.

V and J are TRBV6-6 and TRBJ1-5, with 10 bases aligning to TRBD1. CDR1 is MNHNY and CDR2 is SVGAGI in the germline V gene (reference sequence). V shed 4 bases and J 4 bases; nucleotides not matched to a gene: 4. CDR3 length: 15 residues. Here the CDR3 DNA reads TGTGCCAGCAGTTCCGGGACAGGGGAAAATCAGCCCCAGCATTTT. Amino acids: CASSSGTGENQPQHF.

V usage is TRBV7-6 and J usage is TRBJ2-5; 8 nucleotides align to TRBD2. Germline lookup yields CDR1 SGHVS and CDR2 FNYEAQ. The CDR3 has 14 residues. V shed 1 base, J shed 5 bases, and the junction held 3 bases outside the gene matches. The CDR3 nucleotides read TGTGCCAGCAGCTTAGGGGTAGCGGGGGAGACCCAGTACTTC. Translation: CASSLGVAGETQYF.

The chain recombines TRBV28 with TRBJ1-2, with D possibly TRBD1 on 5 matching bases. Trimming stripped 8 bases from V and 8 bases from J, with 12 bases between. Germline CDR1 reads MDHEN; CDR2 reads SYDVKM. The CDR3 extends over 11 amino acids. The CDR3 loop is CASGDGRGYTF. CDR3 bases: TGTGCCAGCGGGGACGGCAGAGGCTACACCTTC.

This clone was counted a single time. This CDR3 is CASSQSPGQGAEQFF. As DNA, the CDR3 is TGCGCCAGCAGCCAAAGTCCGGGACAGGGGGCTGAGCAGTTCTTC. The chain uses TRBV4-1 and TRBJ2-1, with TRBD1 matching 12 bases. Trimming removed 2 bases from V and 9 bases from J; junction bases left unmatched: 5. Germline values: CDR1 MGHRA, CDR2 YSYEKL. The CDR3 contains 15 residues.

The chain combines TRBV5-1 with TRBJ2-2; D unresolved. Looked up from germline, CDR1 is SGHRS and CDR2 is YFSETQ. V lost 5 bases and J lost 0, with 14 bases in between. The CDR3 is 16 amino acids. In DNA form, the CDR3 reads TGCGCCAGCAGGCAGACGGCAGTCTCGAACACCGGGGAGCTGTTTTTT. Its translation is CASRQTAVSNTGELFF.

The chain couples TRBV7-8 to TRBJ2-7, with TRBD1 identical over 9 bases. The CDR3 runs 15 residues. The germline V gene has CDR1 SGHVS and CDR2 FQNEAQ. With V trimmed by 1 base and J by 2 bases, 3 bases remained unmatched. This chain's CDR3 is CASSLVQGAAYEQYF. CDR3 sequence (DNA): TGTGCCAGCAGCTTAGTACAGGGGGCCGCCTACGAGCAGTACTTC.

This sequence joins TRBV30 and TRBJ1-5; no clear D. V was clipped by 0 bases and J by 0 bases, with 9 bases between them. CDR3 length equals 15 residues. CDR1 and CDR2 (germline): GTSNPN, SVGIG (reference sequence). The CDR3 DNA sequence: TGTGCCTGGAGTGTACCGGGTCTTAGCAATCAGCCCCAGCATTTT. It yields the protein CAWSVPGLSNQPQHF.

This clone is a singleton in its sample. The chain uses TRBV5-1 and TRBJ2-2; D is unresolved. Germline CDR1 and CDR2: SGHRS and YFSETQ. CDR3 length: 14 residues. V lost 4 bases to trimming and J lost 1 base, with 8 bases between them. CDR3 sequence reads: CASSKSGNTGELFF. The CDR3 coding sequence is TGCGCCAGCAGCAAGAGTGGGAACACCGGGGAGCTGTTTTTT. The full variable domain, in which reference TRBV5-1 and TRBJ2-2 provide the parts outside the CDR3, is KAGVTQTPRYLIKTRGQQVTLSCSPISGHRSVSWYQQTPGQGLQFLFEYFSETQRNKGNFPGRFSGRQFSNSRSEMNVSTLELGDSALYLCASSKSGNTGELFFGEGSRLTVL.

The V gene is TRBV5-1, the J gene TRBJ1-6; tentative D call: TRBD1 (6 bases). The germline V gene has CDR1 SGHRS and CDR2 YFSETQ. Trimming removed 0 bases at V and 6 bases at J, with 10 bases between. CDR3 size: 15 residues. This CDR3 reads CASSLVGTSNSPLHF. The DNA of the CDR3 is TGCGCCAGCAGCTTGGTGGGGACAAGTAATTCACCCCTCCACTTT.

J is TRBJ1-1 and V is TRBV2, with D possibly TRBD1 on 6 matching bases. Germline assignment: CDR1 SNHLY and CDR2 FYNNEI. Trimming removed 4 bases from V and 4 bases from J, with 10 bases in between. CDR3 length: 13 amino acids. The CDR3 DNA sequence: TGTGCCAGCAGTGCGCAACAGGGCACTGAAGCTTTCTTT. Translating gives CASSAQQGTEAFF. The variable domain in full, completed from reference TRBV2 and TRBJ1-1, reads EPEVTQTPSHQVTQMGQEVILRCVPISNHLYFYWYRQILGQKVEFLVSFYNNEISEKSEIFDDQFSVERPDGSNFTLKIRSTKLEDSAMYFCASSAQQGTEAFFGQGTRLTVV.

This chain joins TRBV2 and TRBJ2-7; D remains ambiguous. V was pared by 7 bases and J by 1 base, with 14 bases between. The germline V gene encodes CDR1 SNHLY and CDR2 FYNNEI. This CDR3 region has 14 residues. CDR3 region: CASIAGQRSYEQYF. Here the CDR3 DNA reads TGTGCCAGCATAGCAGGCCAAAGATCCTACGAGCAGTACTTC. Drawing the rest from reference TRBV2 and TRBJ2-7, the complete variable domain is EPEVTQTPSHQVTQMGQEVILRCVPISNHLYFYWYRQILGQKVEFLVSFYNNEISEKSEIFDDQFSVERPDGSNFTLKIRSTKLEDSAMYFCASIAGQRSYEQYFGPGTRLTVT.

This clone appeared a few times. The CDR3 region has the DNA TGCGCCAGCAGCTTGGGGGGCCACACTGAAGCTTTCTTT. Encoded protein: CASSLGGHTEAFF. This sequence joins TRBV5-1 and TRBJ1-1; a possible D gene is TRBD1 (5 bases). V lost 0 bases, J lost 3 bases, and 6 bases lay in between. The CDR3 has 13 residues. In germline, CDR1 is SGHRS, CDR2 YFSETQ. The full variable domain, its missing parts supplied by reference TRBV5-1 and TRBJ1-1, is KAGVTQTPRYLIKTRGQQVTLSCSPISGHRSVSWYQQTPGQGLQFLFEYFSETQRNKGNFPGRFSGRQFSNSRSEMNVSTLELGDSALYLCASSLGGHTEAFFGQGTRLTVV.

The chain combines TRBV28 with TRBJ2-6, with D possibly called TRBD1 or TRBD2 (5 bases each). Germline V gene data show CDR1 as MDHEN and CDR2 as SYDVKM. Trimming took 4 bases from V and 2 from J, leaving 18 bases between them. The CDR3 loop spans 18 amino acids. The CDR3 is CASSSPPLKGPGANVLTF. The CDR3 DNA sequence: TGTGCCAGCAGTTCTCCCCCCCTCAAGGGACCTGGGGCCAACGTCCTGACTTTC.

V and J are TRBV5-1 and TRBJ1-1, with 7 bases aligning to TRBD1. Trimming cost V 7 bases and J 0 bases; bases outside gene matches: 6. The CDR3 sequence is 14 residues long. Germline CDR1 is SGHRS and CDR2 is YFSETQ. This CDR3 reads CASASGQMNTEAFF. CDR3 coding DNA: TGCGCCAGCGCCTCGGGACAGATGAACACTGAAGCTTTCTTT.